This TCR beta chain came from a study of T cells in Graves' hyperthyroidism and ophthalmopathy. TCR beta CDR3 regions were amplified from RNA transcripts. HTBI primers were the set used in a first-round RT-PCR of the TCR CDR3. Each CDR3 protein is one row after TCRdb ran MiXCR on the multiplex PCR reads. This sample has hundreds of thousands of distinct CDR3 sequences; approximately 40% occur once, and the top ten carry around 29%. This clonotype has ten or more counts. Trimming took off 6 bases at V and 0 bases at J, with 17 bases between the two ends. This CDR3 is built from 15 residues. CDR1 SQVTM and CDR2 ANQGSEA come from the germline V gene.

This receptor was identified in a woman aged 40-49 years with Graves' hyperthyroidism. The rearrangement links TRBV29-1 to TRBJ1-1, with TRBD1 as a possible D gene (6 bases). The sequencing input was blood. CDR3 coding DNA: TGCAGCGTCGAGGGGGGCAGCACCATGAACACTGAAGCTTTCTTT. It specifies CSVEGGSTMNTEAFF.